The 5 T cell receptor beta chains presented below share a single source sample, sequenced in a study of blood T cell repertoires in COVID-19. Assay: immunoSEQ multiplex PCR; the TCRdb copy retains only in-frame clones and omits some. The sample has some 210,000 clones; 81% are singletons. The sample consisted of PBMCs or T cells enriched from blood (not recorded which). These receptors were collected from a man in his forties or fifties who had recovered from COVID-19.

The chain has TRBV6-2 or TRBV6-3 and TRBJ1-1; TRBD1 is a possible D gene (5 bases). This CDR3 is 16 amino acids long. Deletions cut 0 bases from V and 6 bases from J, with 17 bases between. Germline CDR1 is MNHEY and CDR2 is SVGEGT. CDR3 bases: TGTGCCAGCAGTTACTCCCGCCCGGCAGGGTTGTCTGAAGCTTTCTTT. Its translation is CASSYSRPAGLSEAFF.

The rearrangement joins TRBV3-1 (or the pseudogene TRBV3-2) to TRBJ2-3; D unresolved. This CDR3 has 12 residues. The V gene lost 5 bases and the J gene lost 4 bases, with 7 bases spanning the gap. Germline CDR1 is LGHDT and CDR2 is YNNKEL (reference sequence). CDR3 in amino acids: CASSSYADTQYF. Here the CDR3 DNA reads TGTGCCAGCAGCTCCTACGCAGATACGCAGTATTTT.

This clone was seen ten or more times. This CDR3 is CASSSRQGSVQPQHF. CDR3 nucleotide sequence: TGTGCCAGTAGTTCAAGACAGGGGAGTGTTCAGCCCCAGCATTTT. The chain uses TRBV19 and TRBJ1-5; 8 bases are a match to TRBD1. The CDR3 sequence is 15 residues long. Trimming removed 5 bases from V and 6 bases from J; junction bases left unmatched: 9. In germline, CDR1 is LNHDA, CDR2 SQIVND (reference sequence).

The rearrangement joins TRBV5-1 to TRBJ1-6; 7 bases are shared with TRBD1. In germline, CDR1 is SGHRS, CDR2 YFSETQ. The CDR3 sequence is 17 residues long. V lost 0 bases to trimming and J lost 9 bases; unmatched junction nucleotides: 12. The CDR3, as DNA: TGCGCCAGCAGCTTGGCTTCGGACAGGACGTTTGGTTCACCCCTCCACTTT. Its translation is CASSLASDRTFGSPLHF. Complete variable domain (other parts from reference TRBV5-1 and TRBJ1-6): KAGVTQTPRYLIKTRGQQVTLSCSPISGHRSVSWYQQTPGQGLQFLFEYFSETQRNKGNFPGRFSGRQFSNSRSEMNVSTLELGDSALYLCASSLASDRTFGSPLHFGNGTRLTVT.

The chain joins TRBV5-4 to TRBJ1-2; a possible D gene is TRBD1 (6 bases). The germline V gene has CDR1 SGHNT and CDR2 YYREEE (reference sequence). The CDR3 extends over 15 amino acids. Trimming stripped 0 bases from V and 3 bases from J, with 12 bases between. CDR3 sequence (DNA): TGTGCCAGCAGCTTGGTTGGACAGAGGGACTATGGCTACACCTTC. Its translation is CASSLVGQRDYGYTF.